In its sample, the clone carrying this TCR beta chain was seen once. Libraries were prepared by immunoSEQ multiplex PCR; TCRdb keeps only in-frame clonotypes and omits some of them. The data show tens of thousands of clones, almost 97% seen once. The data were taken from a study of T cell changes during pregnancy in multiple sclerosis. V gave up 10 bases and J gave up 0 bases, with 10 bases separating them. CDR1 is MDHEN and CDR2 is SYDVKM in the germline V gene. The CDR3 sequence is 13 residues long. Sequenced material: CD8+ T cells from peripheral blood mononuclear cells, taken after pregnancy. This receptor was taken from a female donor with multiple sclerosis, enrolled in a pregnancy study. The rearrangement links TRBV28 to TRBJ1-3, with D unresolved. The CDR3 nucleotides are TGTGCCACCACGGGGTTCTCTGGAAACACCATATATTTT. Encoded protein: CATTGFSGNTIYF.